The entry below gives a single TCR beta chain sequence along with its context. This record comes from a study of blood T cell repertoires in COVID-19. Study summary: From the United States, Italy and Spain came samples of acute and convalescent COVID-19. Sources were T cells, B-cell-depleted T cells, or PBMCs; the material itself was cDNA or gDNA.

The CDR3 is made up of 14 amino acids. The J segment lost 1 base and the V segment lost 8 bases, leaving 8 bases of the junction unmatched. The germline CDR1 and CDR2 sequences are MDHEN and SYDVKM. Authors' analysis steps: Researchers report that nucleated cell counts were estimated from reference gene primer amplification. The data were produced by immunoSEQ multiplex PCR, yet TCRdb's version contains in-frame clones alone and is incomplete. The V and J calls and clone size are taken from that table; D and trimming were inferred from the DNA. The sample carries 100,000 to 120,000 clones, around 84% recorded once.

The genes are TRBV28 and TRBJ2-7; TRBD2 aligns across 7 bases. Sequencing input: peripheral blood. This TCR derives from a woman older than 75 with acute or convalescent COVID-19. CDR3 amino acids: CASRRREQSYEQYF. Here the CDR3 DNA reads TGTGCCAGCCGGCGGCGGGAGCAATCCTACGAGCAGTACTTC.